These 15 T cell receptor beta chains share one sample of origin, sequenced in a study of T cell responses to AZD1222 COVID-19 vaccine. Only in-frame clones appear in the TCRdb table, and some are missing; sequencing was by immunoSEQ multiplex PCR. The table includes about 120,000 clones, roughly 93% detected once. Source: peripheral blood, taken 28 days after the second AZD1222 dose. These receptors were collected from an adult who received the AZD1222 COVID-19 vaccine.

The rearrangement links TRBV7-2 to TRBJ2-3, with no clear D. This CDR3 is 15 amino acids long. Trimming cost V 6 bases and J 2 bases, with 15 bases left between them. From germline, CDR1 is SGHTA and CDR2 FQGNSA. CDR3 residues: CASRPELDITDTQYF. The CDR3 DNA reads TGTGCCAGCAGACCAGAGCTAGACATCACAGATACGCAGTATTTT.

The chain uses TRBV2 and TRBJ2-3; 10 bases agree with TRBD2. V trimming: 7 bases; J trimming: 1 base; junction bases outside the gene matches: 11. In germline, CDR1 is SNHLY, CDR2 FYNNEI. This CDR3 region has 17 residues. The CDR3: CASTPIAGTSGTDTQYF. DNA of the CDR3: TGTGCCAGCACCCCCATAGCCGGGACTAGCGGCACAGATACGCAGTATTTT.

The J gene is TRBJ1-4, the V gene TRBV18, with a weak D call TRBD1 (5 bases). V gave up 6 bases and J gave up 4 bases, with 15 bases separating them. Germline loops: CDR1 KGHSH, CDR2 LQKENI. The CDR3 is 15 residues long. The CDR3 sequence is CASSLGTNVNEKLFF. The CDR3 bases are TGTGCCAGCTCCCTCGGGACCAATGTTAATGAAAAACTGTTTTTT.

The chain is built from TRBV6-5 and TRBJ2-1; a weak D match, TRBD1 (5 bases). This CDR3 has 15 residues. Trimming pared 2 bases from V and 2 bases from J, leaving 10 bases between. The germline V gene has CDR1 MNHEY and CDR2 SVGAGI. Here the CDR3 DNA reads TGTGCCAGCAGTTACGCCAGGGTCACCTACAATGAGCAGTTCTTC. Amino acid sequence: CASSYARVTYNEQFF.

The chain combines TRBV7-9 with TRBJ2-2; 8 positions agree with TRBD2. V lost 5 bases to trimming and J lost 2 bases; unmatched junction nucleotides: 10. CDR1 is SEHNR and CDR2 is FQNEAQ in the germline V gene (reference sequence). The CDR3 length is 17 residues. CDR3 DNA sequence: TGTGCCAGCAGCCAAACACCGGGAGGGCCTAACACCGGGGAGCTGTTTTTT. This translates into CASSQTPGGPNTGELFF.

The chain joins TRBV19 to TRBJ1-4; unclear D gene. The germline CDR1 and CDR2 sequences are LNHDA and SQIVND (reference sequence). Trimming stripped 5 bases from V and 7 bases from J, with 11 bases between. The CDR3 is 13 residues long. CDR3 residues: CASSSSLAEKLFF. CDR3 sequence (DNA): TGTGCCAGTAGTTCCAGCCTAGCTGAAAAACTGTTTTTT.

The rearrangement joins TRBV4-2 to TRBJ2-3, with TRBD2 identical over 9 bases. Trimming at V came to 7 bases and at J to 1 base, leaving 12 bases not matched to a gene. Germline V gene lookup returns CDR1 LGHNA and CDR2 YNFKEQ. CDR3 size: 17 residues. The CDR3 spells CASKGLAGMGGTDTQYF. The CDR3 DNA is TGTGCCAGCAAGGGACTAGCTGGGATGGGGGGCACAGATACGCAGTATTTT.

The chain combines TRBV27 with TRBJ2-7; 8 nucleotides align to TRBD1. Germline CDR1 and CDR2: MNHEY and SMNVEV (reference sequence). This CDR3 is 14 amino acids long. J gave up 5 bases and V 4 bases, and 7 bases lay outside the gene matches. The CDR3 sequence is CASSYDRGRDEQYF. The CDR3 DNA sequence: TGTGCCAGCAGTTATGACAGGGGAAGGGACGAGCAGTACTTC.

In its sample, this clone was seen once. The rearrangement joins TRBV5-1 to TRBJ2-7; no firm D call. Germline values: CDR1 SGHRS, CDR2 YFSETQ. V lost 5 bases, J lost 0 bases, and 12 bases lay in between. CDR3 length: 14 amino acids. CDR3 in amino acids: CASRRPESSYEQYF. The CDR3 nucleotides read TGCGCCAGCAGACGTCCAGAGAGCTCCTACGAGCAGTACTTC.

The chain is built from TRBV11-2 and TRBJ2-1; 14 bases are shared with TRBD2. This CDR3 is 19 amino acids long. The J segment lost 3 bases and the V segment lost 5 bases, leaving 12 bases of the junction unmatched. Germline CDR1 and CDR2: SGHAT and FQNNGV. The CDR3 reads CASSARLAGGLGGYNEQFF. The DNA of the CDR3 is TGTGCCAGCAGCGCAAGACTAGCGGGAGGGCTAGGTGGCTACAATGAGCAGTTCTTC.

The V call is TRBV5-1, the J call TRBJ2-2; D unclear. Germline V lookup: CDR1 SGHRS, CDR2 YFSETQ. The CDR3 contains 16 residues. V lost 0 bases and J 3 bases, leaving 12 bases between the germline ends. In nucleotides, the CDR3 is TGCGCCAGCAGCTTGGTTTCCAGCGTGGACACCGGGGAGCTGTTTTTT. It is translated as CASSLVSSVDTGELFF.

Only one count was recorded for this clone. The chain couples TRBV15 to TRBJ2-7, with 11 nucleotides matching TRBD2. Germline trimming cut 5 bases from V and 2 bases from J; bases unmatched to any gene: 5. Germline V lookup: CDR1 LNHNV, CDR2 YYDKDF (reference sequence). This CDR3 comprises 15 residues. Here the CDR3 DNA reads TGTGCCACCAGCTTCGGGACTAGCGGAACCTACGAGCAGTACTTC. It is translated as CATSFGTSGTYEQYF.

CDR3 region: CASSEQASKFLHF. The CDR3 DNA sequence: TGTGCCAGCAGTGAACAGGCCAGCAAGTTCCTCCACTTT. V gene TRBV2 combines with J gene TRBJ1-6; no firm D call. V lost 2 bases, J lost 15 bases, and 14 bases lay in between. Germline-derived CDR1 and CDR2 are SNHLY and FYNNEI. The CDR3 sequence is 13 residues long. The whole variable domain, remainder taken from reference TRBV2 and TRBJ1-6, is EPEVTQTPSHQVTQMGQEVILRCVPISNHLYFYWYRQILGQKVEFLVSFYNNEISEKSEIFDDQFSVERPDGSNFTLKIRSTKLEDSAMYFCASSEQASKFLHFGNGTRLTVT.

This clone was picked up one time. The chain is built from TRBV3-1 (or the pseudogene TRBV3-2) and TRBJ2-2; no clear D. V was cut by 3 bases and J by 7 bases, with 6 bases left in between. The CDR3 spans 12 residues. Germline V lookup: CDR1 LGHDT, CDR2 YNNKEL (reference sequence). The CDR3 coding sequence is TGTGCCAGCAGCCAGGGTTTCGGGGAGCTGTTTTTT. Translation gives CASSQGFGELFF.

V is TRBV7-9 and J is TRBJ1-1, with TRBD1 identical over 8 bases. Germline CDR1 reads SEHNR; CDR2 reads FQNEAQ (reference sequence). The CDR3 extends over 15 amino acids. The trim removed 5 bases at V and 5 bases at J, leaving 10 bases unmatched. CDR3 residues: CASSVGQGALTEAFF. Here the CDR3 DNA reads TGTGCCAGCAGCGTTGGGCAGGGGGCGCTTACTGAAGCTTTCTTT.